This TCR beta chain was documented in a study of T-cell reconstitution after alpha-beta-depleted transplantation in children. A TCRbeta library incorporating unique molecular identifiers was prepared. One entry per CDR3 protein, called by TCRdb with MiXCR from the PCR reads. The sample includes some 190,000 distinct CDR3 sequences, more than 9.5% of them seen just once. The sample was PBMCs, taken before TCRalphabeta/CD19-depleted stem cell transplant. The TCR sequence derives from a boy between 2 and 10 years old with acute myeloid leukemia, due to receive a stem cell transplant.

CDR3: CASQGYAEAFF. The CDR3 DNA follows: TGTGCCAGCCAAGGGTACGCTGAAGCTTTCTTT. The chain employs TRBV6-5 and TRBJ1-1; D unclear. In germline, CDR1 is MNHEY, CDR2 SVGAGI. CDR3 size: 11 residues. Trimming shortened V by 8 bases and J by 6 bases, and 10 bases separated the two germline ends.